Given below is one T cell receptor beta chain in context. Its matching antigen is unknown. With 60 Vbeta and 13 Jbeta primers, the PCR was carried out. Generated by immunoSEQ multiplex PCR, the TCRdb table keeps only in-frame clones and is missing some. The sample comprises fewer than 200,000 clones, approximately 81% of which are singletons, and about 1.5% rests with the top ten. This entry belongs to a study of cytomegalovirus exposure and HLA in healthy donors. Trimming at V came to 3 bases and at J to 2 bases, leaving 9 bases not matched to a gene. The CDR3 is 16 residues long. Per the germline V gene, CDR1 is SEHNR and CDR2 is FQNEAQ (reference sequence). Study results and caveats: There were some V segments, including TRBV6-2 and TRBV6-3, excluded as indistinguishable.

The origin of this receptor is a male donor in good health and CMV-seronegative. The chain carries TRBV7-9 and TRBJ1-2; 7 bases align to TRBD1. The sequenced sample consisted of PBMCs. The CDR3 sequence: CASSLGRGRQNYGYTF. CDR3 nucleotides: TGTGCCAGCAGCTTGGGTAGGGGGCGGCAGAACTATGGCTACACCTTC.